This entry features one T cell receptor beta chain sequence. Repertoires were generated with immunoSEQ multiplex PCR, while TCRdb's copy carries only in-frame clones and drops some. The sample holds about 130,000 clones, approximately 80% seen once. The data originate from a study of blood T cell repertoires in COVID-19. Study-level information: Samples of COVID-19 (acute and convalescent) were obtained from the United States, Italy and Spain. The analysed material was cDNA or gDNA that came from T cells, B-cell-depleted T cells, or PBMCs.

V shed 3 bases and J shed 1 base, with 13 bases lying between them. The germline CDR1 and CDR2 sequences are LNHDA and SQIVND (reference sequence). The CDR3 sequence is 16 residues long. This sequence originates from a man in his forties with active or convalescent COVID-19. The chain combines TRBV19 with TRBJ1-5; tentative D call: TRBD1 (5 bases). Sequenced material: peripheral blood. The CDR3 DNA is TGTGCCAGTAGTATTCCGGGGGTGCGCAGCAATCAGCCCCAGCATTTT. Its translation is CASSIPGVRSNQPQHF.